The subject of this entry is one T cell receptor beta chain. Its antigen specificity is not known. No much larger clone is present one base from it, and per-base qualities are unavailable. The immunoSEQ Assay was the method used to sequence TCRbeta CDR3 regions. After extraction, genomic DNA underwent amplification by bias-controlled multiplex PCR, followed by high-throughput sequencing. The source study handled its data this way. To quantify the absolute abundance of every unique TCRbeta CDR3 region, sequences were collapsed and filtered. T cell fraction was estimated by normalizing TCRbeta template counts to usable DNA, which was measured by amplifying reference genes present in all nucleated cells. Repertoire TCRs were annotated as SARS-CoV-2-specific by exact matching of V gene, CDR3 amino acid sequence and J gene to a known reactive TCR set. The reference SARS-CoV-2 TCR set came from MIRA and was filtered for enrichment in COVID-19-positive ImmuneCODE repertoires, removing public or cross-reactive TCRs. Based on the MIRA antigens, annotated TCRs were further analysed at the level of specific ORF or position within ORF. Breadth was defined as the number of annotated unique rearrangements divided by the total number of unique productive rearrangements, and depth was defined as the summed frequency of the annotated unique rearrangements. Two-sided Wilcoxon rank-sum tests were used to compare TCR breadth between groups. TCRdb provides this immuneACCESS table in a form limited to in-frame rearrangements. Some clones are lacking; in checked studies, under half of them reflect an unresolved V gene, and why the rest are absent is not known. The V and J calls and clone size were taken over from that table, and D and trimming were inferred from the DNA. In all, the sample holds about 350,000 clones, and 75% to 90% of those were seen once. Around 5.3% of the sample is in the top ten clones.

The sample's treatment or condition label, decoded: roughly 20 received Ad26.COV2.S at low or high dose, single or two shots; roughly five received placebo; per-sample allocation not given. For vaccine and placebo recipients, repertoires were sequenced using samples collected on day 63 after the first injection. In Cohort 1b, 20 to 25 adults aged 18-55 years were enrolled at a single site in Boston, USA, between 29 July and 7 August 2020. Ad26.COV2.S was a replication-incompetent adenovirus type 26 vector expressing a prefusion-stabilized SARS-CoV-2 spike protein from the original Wuhan strain. These data come from a study of Ad26.COV2.S vaccination and SARS-CoV-2 variants (dated by TCRdb to the early 2020s). For the wider study: Vaccine-arm donors were drawn from COV1001, a multicentre, randomized, double-blind, placebo-controlled phase I-IIa trial of Ad26.COV2.S in healthy adults. Ad26.COV2.S was administered intramuscularly at a dose of 5x10^10 or 1x10^11 viral particles, either as one shot or as two shots given 56 days apart. The TCR-sequenced set comprised about 32 samples: about 19 Ad26.COV2.S vaccine recipients, 5 placebo recipients and 8 SARS-CoV-2 convalescent individuals. The specificity and breadth of SARS-CoV-2-reactive T cell receptors after Ad26.COV2.S vaccination were assessed by TCRbeta repertoire sequencing. Throughout the experiments and outcome assessment, investigators stayed blinded to trial group allocation. Trial participants were randomized into five groups of five: low-dose or high-dose Ad26.COV2.S given once or twice, or placebo on both occasions. Here is what the overall study found, with its caveats: Spike-specific TCR breadth was higher in Ad26.COV2.S recipients than in placebo recipients (P = 0.0014). It was noted by the authors that total T cell responses may have been underestimated by the TCR breadth and depth analyses. After vaccination, substantial breadth of spike-specific CD8+ and CD4+ T cell responses was reported. Comparing responses between vaccine doses or regimens was not something the study was powered to do. Vaccine and placebo recipients had comparable non-spike TCR breadth, which fits with the vaccine containing only spike.

Cut back by 1 base and 2 bases, the V and J ends lie 6 bases apart. Counted from cysteine to phenylalanine, this CDR3 has 13 amino acids. The only DNA kept is the CDR3, 39 bases in frame from the first base. Per the germline V gene, SGHRS is the CDR1 and YFSETQ is the CDR2. The specimen comprised peripheral blood, sampled in a trial of Ad26.COV2.S vaccine versus placebo. The source is a person between 18 and 65 years old who received the Ad26.COV2.S COVID-19 vaccine or a placebo. The chain is assembled from TRBV5-1 and TRBJ2-5; the D gene cannot be resolved reliably. The nucleotides read TGCGCCAGCAGCTTGCGACTTCAAGAGACCCAGTACTTC. This yields the protein CASSLRLQETQYF.